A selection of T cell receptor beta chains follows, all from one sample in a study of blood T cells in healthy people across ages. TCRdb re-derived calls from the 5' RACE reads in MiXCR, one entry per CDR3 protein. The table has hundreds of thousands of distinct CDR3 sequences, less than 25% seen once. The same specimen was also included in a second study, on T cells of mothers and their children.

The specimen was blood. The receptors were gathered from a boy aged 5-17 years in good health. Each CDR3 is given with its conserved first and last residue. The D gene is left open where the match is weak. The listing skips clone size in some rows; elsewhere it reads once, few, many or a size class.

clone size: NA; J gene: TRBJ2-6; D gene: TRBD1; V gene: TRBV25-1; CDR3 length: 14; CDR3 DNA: TGTGCCACCCTCGACAGGGCTGGGGCCAACGTCCTGACTTTC; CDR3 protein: CATLDRAGANVLTF
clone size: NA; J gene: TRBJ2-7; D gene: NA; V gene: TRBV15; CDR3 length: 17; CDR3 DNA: TGTGCCACCAGCAGAGATGAGGTAGATCAATTCACCTACGAGCAGTACTTC; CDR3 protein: CATSRDEVDQFTYEQYF
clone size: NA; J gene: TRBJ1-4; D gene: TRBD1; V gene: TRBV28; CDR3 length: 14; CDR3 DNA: TGTGCCAGCAGCCAGGACAGGGTTAATGAAAAACTGTTTTTT; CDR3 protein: CASSQDRVNEKLFF
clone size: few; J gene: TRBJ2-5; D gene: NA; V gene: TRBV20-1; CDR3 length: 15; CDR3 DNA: TGCAGTACGTGGGGGGGCGCTGGGGCTAAAGAGACCCAGTACTTC; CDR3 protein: CSTWGGAGAKETQYF
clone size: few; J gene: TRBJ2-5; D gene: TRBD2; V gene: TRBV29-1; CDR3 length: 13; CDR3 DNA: TGCAGCGTCCGAGGACTAGCGGTTGAGACCCAGTACTTC; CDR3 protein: CSVRGLAVETQYF
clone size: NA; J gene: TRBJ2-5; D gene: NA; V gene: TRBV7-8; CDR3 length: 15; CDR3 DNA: TGTGCCAGCAGCCCGAGAAGGCAAGGGGGAGAGACCCAGTACTTC; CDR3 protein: CASSPRRQGGETQYF
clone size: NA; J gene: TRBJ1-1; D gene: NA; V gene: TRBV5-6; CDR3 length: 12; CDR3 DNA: TGTGCCAGCAGCCATACAGCCCTTGAAGCTTTCTTT; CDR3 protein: CASSHTALEAFF
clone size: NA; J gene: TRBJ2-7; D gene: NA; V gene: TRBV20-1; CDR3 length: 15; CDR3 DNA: TGCAGTGCTAGAGATCCAGGGACACCGCACTACGAGCAGTACTTC; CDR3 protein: CSARDPGTPHYEQYF
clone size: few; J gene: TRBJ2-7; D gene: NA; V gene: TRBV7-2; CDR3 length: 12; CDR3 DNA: TGTGCCAGCAGCTCCGGGGACGGAGAGCAGTACTTC; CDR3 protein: CASSSGDGEQYF
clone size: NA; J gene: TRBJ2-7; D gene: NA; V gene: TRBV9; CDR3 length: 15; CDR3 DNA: TGTGCCAGCAGCGTAGGAGGGGACGGAGCCTACGAGCAGTACTTC; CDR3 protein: CASSVGGDGAYEQYF
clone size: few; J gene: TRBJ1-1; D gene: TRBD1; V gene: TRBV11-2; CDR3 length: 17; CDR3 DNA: TGTGCCAGCAGCCCAGGGACAGGCAGGGCCTTGAACACTGAAGCTTTCTTT; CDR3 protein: CASSPGTGRALNTEAFF
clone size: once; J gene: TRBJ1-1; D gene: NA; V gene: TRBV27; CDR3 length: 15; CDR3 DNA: TGTGCCAGCAGTTGCGGACGGACTGATGGCACTGAAGCTTTCTTT; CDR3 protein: CASSCGRTDGTEAFF
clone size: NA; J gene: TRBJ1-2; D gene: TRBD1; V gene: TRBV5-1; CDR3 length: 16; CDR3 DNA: TGCGCCAGCAGCTTGGGTTGGGACAGTTTAAACTATGGCTACACCTTC; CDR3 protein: CASSLGWDSLNYGYTF
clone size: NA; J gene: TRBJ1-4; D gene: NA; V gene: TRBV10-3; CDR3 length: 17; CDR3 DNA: TGTGCCATCAACCACACGCCCTTCACAGAGGGGGATGAAAAACTGTTTTTT; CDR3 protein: CAINHTPFTEGDEKLFF
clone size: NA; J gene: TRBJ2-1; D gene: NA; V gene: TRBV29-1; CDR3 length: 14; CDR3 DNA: TGCAGCGTCGATCAGGGACCGATCTACAATGAGCAGTTCTTC; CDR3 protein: CSVDQGPIYNEQFF
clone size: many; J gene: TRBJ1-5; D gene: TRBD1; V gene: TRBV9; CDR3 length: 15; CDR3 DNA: TGTGCCAGCAGCGTAGGACAGGGGTTGGATCAGCCCCAGCATTTT; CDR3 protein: CASSVGQGLDQPQHF